The 3 T cell receptor beta chains below were found in one sample sequenced in a study of blood T cell repertoires in COVID-19. Clones were read by immunoSEQ multiplex PCR, and TCRdb kept only the in-frame ones, dropping some. Found here are fewer than 500,000 clones, 70% to 90% of them singletons; the top ten hold less than 0.95%. The sequenced sample was peripheral blood. These receptors were taken from a man younger than 30 with COVID-19, enrolled during active disease.

The chain couples TRBV7-9 to TRBJ2-3, with 11 positions matching TRBD1. With 4 bases clipped from V and 5 bases from J, the junction kept 8 bases outside the gene matches. Germline CDR1 and CDR2: SEHNR and FQNEAQ (reference sequence). CDR3 length equals 16 residues. The CDR3 spells CASSWGGQGARDTQYF. CDR3 coding DNA: TGTGCCAGCAGCTGGGGCGGACAGGGGGCGAGAGATACGCAGTATTTT.

The V call is TRBV27, the J call TRBJ2-7; 10 bases align to TRBD2. The CDR3 runs to 15 residues. Per the germline V gene, CDR1 is MNHEY and CDR2 is SMNVEV (reference sequence). V gave up 5 bases and J gave up 3 bases; unmatched junction bases: 7. Here the CDR3 reads CASSDRLAGFYEQYF. CDR3 sequence (DNA): TGTGCCAGCAGTGACCGACTAGCGGGTTTCTACGAGCAGTACTTC.

V is TRBV6-1 and J is TRBJ2-3; D is unresolved. CDR3 length equals 15 residues. Germline V gene data show CDR1 as MNHNS and CDR2 as SASEGT. Trimming removed 2 bases from V and 2 bases from J, with 11 bases in between. The CDR3 here is CASSELGETTDTQYF. The CDR3 region has the DNA TGTGCCAGCAGTGAACTAGGTGAAACCACAGATACGCAGTATTTT.